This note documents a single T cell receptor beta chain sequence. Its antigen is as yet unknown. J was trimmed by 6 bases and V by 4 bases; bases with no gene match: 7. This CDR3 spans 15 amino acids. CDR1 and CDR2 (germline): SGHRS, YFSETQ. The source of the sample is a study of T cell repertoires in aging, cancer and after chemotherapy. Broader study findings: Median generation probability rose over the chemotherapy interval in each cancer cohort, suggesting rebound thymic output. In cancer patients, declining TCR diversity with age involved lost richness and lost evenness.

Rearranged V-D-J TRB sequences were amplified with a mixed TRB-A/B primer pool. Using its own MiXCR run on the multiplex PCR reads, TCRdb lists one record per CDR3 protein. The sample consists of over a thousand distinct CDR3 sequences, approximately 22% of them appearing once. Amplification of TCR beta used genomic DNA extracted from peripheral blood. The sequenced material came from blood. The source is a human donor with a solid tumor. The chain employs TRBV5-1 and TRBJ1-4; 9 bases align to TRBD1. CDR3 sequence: CASSPLGQGHEKLFF. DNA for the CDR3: TGCGCCAGCAGCCCCCTGGGACAGGGACATGAAAAACTGTTTTTT.